What follows are 2 T cell receptor beta chains derived from one specimen sequenced in a study of OX40 agonist ivuxolimab in advanced cancers. Libraries were constructed by the immunoSEQ multiplex PCR assay. This immuneACCESS table, as held by TCRdb, lists in-frame sequences with V and J called but not all clones. Of the missing ones, under half trace to an unresolved V gene in checked studies; the others have no known cause. A total of about 53,000 clones appear in this sample, about 81% of them only once. About 13% of the sample goes to the ten largest clones. The input for sequencing was CD4+ or CD8+ T cells sorted from blood, taken in a trial of the OX40 agonist ivuxolimab. These receptor sequences come from an adult with an advanced solid tumor such as melanoma, head and neck, liver or kidney cancer.

This clone has just one count. CDR3: CASSLRLSRTSNQPQHF. The CDR3 DNA reads TGTGCCAGTAGTCTTCGCTTGTCGCGGACCTCTAATCAGCCCCAGCATTTT. The chain employs TRBV19 and TRBJ1-5; D gene unclear. The CDR3 is 17 amino acids. V lost 5 bases to trimming and J lost 4 bases, with 21 bases between them. Germline CDR1 and CDR2: LNHDA and SQIVND (reference sequence). The full variable domain, in which reference TRBV19 and TRBJ1-5 provide the parts outside the CDR3, is DGGITQSPKYLFRKEGQNVTLSCEQNLNHDAMYWYRQDPGQGLRLIYYSQIVNDFQKGDIAEGYSVSREKKESFPLTVTSAQKNPTAFYLCASSLRLSRTSNQPQHFGDGTRLSIL.

This clone was recorded once. At one end, the junction sequence differs from germline, possibly due to a read error. This sequence joins TRBV10-2 and TRBJ1-1; D unresolved. The CDR3 is made up of 12 amino acids. Germline CDR1 reads WSHSY; CDR2 reads SAAADI. Here the CDR3 reads CASTEGNTEAFF. DNA of the CDR3: TGCGCCAGCACTGAGGGGAACACTGAAGCTTTCTTT.